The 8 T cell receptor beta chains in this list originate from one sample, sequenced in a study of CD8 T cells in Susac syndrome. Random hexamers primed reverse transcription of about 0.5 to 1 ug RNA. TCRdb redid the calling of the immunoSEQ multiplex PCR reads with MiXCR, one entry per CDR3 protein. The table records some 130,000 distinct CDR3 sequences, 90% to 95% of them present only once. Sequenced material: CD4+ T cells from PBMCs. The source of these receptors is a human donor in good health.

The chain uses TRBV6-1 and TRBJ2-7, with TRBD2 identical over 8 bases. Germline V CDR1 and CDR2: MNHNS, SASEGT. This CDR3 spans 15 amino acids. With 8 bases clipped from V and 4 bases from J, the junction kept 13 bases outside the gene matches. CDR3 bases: TGTGCCAGCTTCTGGCTGGCGGGAGGTAGATACGAGCAGTACTTC. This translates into CASFWLAGGRYEQYF.

CDR3 region: CASSWASGAYEQYF. DNA for the CDR3: TGTGCCAGCAGTTGGGCTAGCGGGGCCTACGAGCAGTACTTC. V and J are TRBV27 and TRBJ2-7; TRBD2 aligns across 9 bases. The CDR3 covers 14 residues. The ends lost 4 bases at V and 2 bases at J; junction bases unmatched: 3. From germline, CDR1 is MNHEY and CDR2 SMNVEV (reference sequence).

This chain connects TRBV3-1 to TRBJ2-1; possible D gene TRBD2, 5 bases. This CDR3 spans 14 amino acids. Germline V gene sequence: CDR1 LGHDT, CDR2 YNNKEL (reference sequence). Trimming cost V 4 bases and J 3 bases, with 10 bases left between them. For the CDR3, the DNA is TGTGCCAGCAGCCCCGGGGTTAACTACAATGAGCAGTTCTTC. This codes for CASSPGVNYNEQFF.

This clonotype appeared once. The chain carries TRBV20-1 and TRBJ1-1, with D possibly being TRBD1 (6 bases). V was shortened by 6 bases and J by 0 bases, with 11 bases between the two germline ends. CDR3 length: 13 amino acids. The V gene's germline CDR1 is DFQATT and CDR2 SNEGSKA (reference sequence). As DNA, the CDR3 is TGCAGTGCGGGGACAACCATGAACACTGAAGCTTTCTTT. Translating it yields CSAGTTMNTEAFF.

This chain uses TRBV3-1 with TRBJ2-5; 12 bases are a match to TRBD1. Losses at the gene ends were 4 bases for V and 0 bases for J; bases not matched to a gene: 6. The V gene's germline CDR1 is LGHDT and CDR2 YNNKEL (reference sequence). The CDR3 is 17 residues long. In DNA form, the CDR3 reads TGTGCCAGCAGCCCCTCCGGGACAGGGGGCTACCAAGAGACCCAGTACTTC. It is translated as CASSPSGTGGYQETQYF.

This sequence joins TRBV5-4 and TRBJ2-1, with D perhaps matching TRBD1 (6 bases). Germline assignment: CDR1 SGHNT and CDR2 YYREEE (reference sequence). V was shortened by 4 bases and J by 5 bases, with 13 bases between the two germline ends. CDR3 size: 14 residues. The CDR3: CASSLGQSNNEQFF. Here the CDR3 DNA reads TGTGCCAGCAGCCTAGGACAGTCGAACAATGAGCAGTTCTTC.

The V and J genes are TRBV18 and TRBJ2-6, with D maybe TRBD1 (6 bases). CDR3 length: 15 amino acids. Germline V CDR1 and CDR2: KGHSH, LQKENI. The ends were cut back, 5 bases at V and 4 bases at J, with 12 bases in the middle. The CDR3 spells CASSAGVTGANVLTF. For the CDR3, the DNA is TGTGCCAGCTCAGCAGGGGTAACAGGGGCCAACGTCCTGACTTTC.

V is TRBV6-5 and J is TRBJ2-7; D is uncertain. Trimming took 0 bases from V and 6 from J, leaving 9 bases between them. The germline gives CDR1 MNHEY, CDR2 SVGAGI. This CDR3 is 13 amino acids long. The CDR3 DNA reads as TGTGCCAGCAGTTACTCGAAAGTATCCGAGCAGTACTTC. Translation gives CASSYSKVSEQYF.